The 24 T cell receptor beta chains in this list originate from one sample, sequenced in a study of blood T cell repertoires in COVID-19. Assay: immunoSEQ multiplex PCR; the TCRdb copy retains only in-frame clones and omits some. There are a few hundred thousand clones in the sample; approximately 91% occur only once, and around 1.5% lies in the top ten. Sequenced: PBMCs or T cells enriched from blood (not recorded which). These receptors were collected from a woman aged 18 to 35 who had been exposed to COVID-19.

The rearrangement links TRBV5-1 to TRBJ2-5; 7 nucleotides agree with TRBD1. Germline lookup yields CDR1 SGHRS and CDR2 YFSETQ. Unmatched junction bases numbered 6, after V lost 0 bases and J lost 4 bases. This CDR3 spans 15 amino acids. CDR3 in amino acids: CASSLEGSGGETQYF. In nucleotides, the CDR3 is TGCGCCAGCAGCTTGGAAGGATCAGGGGGAGAGACCCAGTACTTC. Full variable domain (outside the CDR3, taken from reference TRBV5-1 and TRBJ2-5): KAGVTQTPRYLIKTRGQQVTLSCSPISGHRSVSWYQQTPGQGLQFLFEYFSETQRNKGNFPGRFSGRQFSNSRSEMNVSTLELGDSALYLCASSLEGSGGETQYFGPGTRLLVL.

V is TRBV28 and J is TRBJ2-7; 8 nucleotides match TRBD1. Per the germline V gene, CDR1 is MDHEN and CDR2 is SYDVKM. The junction had 11 bases not matched to a gene; V was cut back by 8 bases and J by 2 bases. This CDR3 spans 15 amino acids. This CDR3 is CASYPDRVEPYEQYF. Written as DNA, the CDR3 is TGTGCCAGCTACCCGGACAGGGTGGAACCCTACGAGCAGTACTTC.

This clone has only a few counts. V is TRBV29-1 and J is TRBJ1-3; perhaps TRBD1 as D (6 bases). The ends were cut back, 3 bases at V and 2 bases at J, with 14 bases in the middle. Germline V CDR1 and CDR2: SQVTM, ANQGSEA. The CDR3 spans 15 residues. The CDR3 DNA reads as TGCAGCGTTGATGTTCAGGGGACCGCTGGAAACACCATATATTTT. Amino acid sequence: CSVDVQGTAGNTIYF.

This clone occurred a few times. The rearrangement links TRBV5-1 to TRBJ1-1; tentative D call: TRBD1 (6 bases). Germline V lookup: CDR1 SGHRS, CDR2 YFSETQ. The CDR3 is 14 amino acids. V was pared by 2 bases and J by 7 bases, with 15 bases between. The CDR3 is CASSFSGQTHEAFF. The CDR3 region has the DNA TGCGCCAGCAGCTTTTCAGGACAGACCCATGAAGCTTTCTTT.

A single count supports this clone. This chain links TRBV4-1 with TRBJ2-5; the D gene is possibly TRBD2 (5 bases). CDR3 length equals 13 residues. Trimming shortened V by 1 base and J by 4 bases, and 7 bases separated the two germline ends. CDR1 is MGHRA, CDR2 YSYEKL, per germline. CDR3 in amino acids: CASSQGGRETQYF. CDR3 in DNA: TGCGCCAGCAGCCAAGGAGGGAGAGAGACCCAGTACTTC.

The sample holds a few counts of this clone. The chain is built from TRBV11-2 and TRBJ2-7, with D possibly TRBD1 on 6 matching bases. The CDR3 loop spans 13 amino acids. Germline-derived CDR1 and CDR2 are SGHAT and FQNNGV. The V and J ends lost 5 bases and 9 bases respectively, with 17 bases between them. CDR3 loop: CASSPLLAGVQYF. CDR3 coding DNA: TGTGCCAGCAGCCCGCTGCTAGCAGGGGTGCAGTACTTC.

This clone was seen only once. This chain uses TRBV7-2 with TRBJ2-5; 8 nucleotides align to TRBD1. The ends lost 3 bases at V and 3 bases at J; junction bases unmatched: 6. The germline gives CDR1 SGHTA, CDR2 FQGNSA. The length of the CDR3 is 15 residues. This CDR3 reads CASSFSVQGEETQYF. CDR3 coding DNA: TGTGCCAGCAGCTTCTCCGTACAGGGGGAAGAGACCCAGTACTTC.

The rearrangement links TRBV3-1 (or the pseudogene TRBV3-2) to TRBJ2-5; TRBD2 aligns across 8 bases. The ends lost 4 bases at V and 1 base at J; junction bases unmatched: 5. This CDR3 is built from 15 residues. Germline V gene lookup returns CDR1 LGHDT and CDR2 YNNKEL (reference sequence). CDR3 nucleotide sequence: TGTGCCAGCAGCCCGCCGGGGGGGCCCCAAGAGACCCAGTACTTC. Protein product: CASSPPGGPQETQYF.

The J gene is TRBJ2-5, the V gene TRBV7-9; TRBD1 aligns across 8 bases. The CDR3 extends over 14 amino acids. Germline values: CDR1 SEHNR, CDR2 FQNEAQ (reference sequence). V lost 1 base, J lost 5 bases, and 3 bases stayed unmatched. The CDR3 is CASSLDRDRETQYF. The CDR3 bases are TGTGCCAGCAGCTTAGACCGGGACAGGGAGACCCAGTACTTC.

V and J are TRBV7-6 and TRBJ2-7; a weak D match, TRBD2 (6 bases). Germline V lookup: CDR1 SGHVS, CDR2 FNYEAQ. The CDR3 covers 15 residues. V was cut by 4 bases and J by 0 bases, with 13 bases left in between. CDR3: CASSSGLLTSYEQYF. As DNA, the CDR3 is TGTGCCAGCAGCTCAGGACTATTAACCTCCTACGAGCAGTACTTC.

This chain uses TRBV7-2 with TRBJ2-7; 8 bases agree with TRBD2. Germline values: CDR1 SGHTA, CDR2 FQGNSA. Germline trimming cut 2 bases from V and 6 bases from J; bases unmatched to any gene: 6. The CDR3 has 14 amino acids. The CDR3 region is CASSLRSGSSEQYF. The CDR3 bases are TGTGCCAGCAGCTTAAGGAGCGGGAGTAGCGAGCAGTACTTC.

This clone was seen only once. J is TRBJ1-4 and V is TRBV18; 10 bases agree with TRBD1. CDR3 length: 15 amino acids. The germline V gene has CDR1 KGHSH and CDR2 LQKENI. V shed 3 bases and J 7 bases; nucleotides not matched to a gene: 5. In nucleotides, the CDR3 is TGTGCCAGCTCACCCGACAGGGGGCTTGGTGAAAAACTGTTTTTT. Translation gives CASSPDRGLGEKLFF.

The rearrangement joins TRBV7-7 to TRBJ2-1; possibly TRBD2 for D (5 bases). Germline V gives CDR1 SSHAT, CDR2 FNYEAQ (reference sequence). V was cut by 5 bases and J by 0 bases, with 20 bases left in between. This CDR3 comprises 18 residues. CDR3 sequence reads: CASSPPGLLFSSYNEQFF. CDR3 bases: TGTGCCAGCAGCCCTCCCGGACTGCTTTTCAGCTCCTACAATGAGCAGTTCTTC.

The gene calls are TRBV27 and TRBJ1-5, with 7 bases lining up with TRBD1. There are 15 residues in the CDR3. Per the germline V gene, CDR1 is MNHEY and CDR2 is SMNVEV (reference sequence). After removal of 2 bases from V and 4 bases from J, the junction contained 5 bases not matched to a gene. The CDR3 loop is CASSLIGTENQPQHF. CDR3 in DNA: TGTGCCAGCAGTTTAATTGGGACAGAAAATCAGCCCCAGCATTTT.

The rearrangement uses TRBV28 and TRBJ1-2, with TRBD1 identical over 9 bases. The CDR3 loop spans 14 amino acids. After removal of 6 bases from V and 4 bases from J, the junction contained 6 bases not matched to a gene. Per the germline V gene, CDR1 is MDHEN and CDR2 is SYDVKM. The chain's CDR3 is CASRQGARGYGYTF. The CDR3, as DNA: TGTGCCAGCAGACAGGGGGCTAGGGGCTATGGCTACACCTTC.

This rearrangement joins TRBV27 to TRBJ1-6; 10 bases are shared with TRBD1. J gave up 0 bases and V 5 bases, and 10 bases lay outside the gene matches. The germline CDR1 and CDR2 sequences are MNHEY and SMNVEV (reference sequence). There are 19 residues in the CDR3. The CDR3 region has the DNA TGTGCCAGCAGTCCTGGGACAGGGGACTGGAGCTCCTATAATTCACCCCTCCACTTT. It translates to CASSPGTGDWSSYNSPLHF.

The CDR3 spells CASSLVGGVIYNEQFF. DNA of the CDR3: TGTGCCAGCAGCTTAGTAGGAGGGGTTATCTACAATGAGCAGTTCTTC. J is TRBJ2-1 and V is TRBV7-2; perhaps TRBD2 as D (6 bases). This CDR3 contains 16 residues. V was clipped by 1 base and J by 3 bases, with 13 bases between them. Germline-derived CDR1 and CDR2 are SGHTA and FQGNSA.

The V gene is TRBV6-1, the J gene TRBJ2-1; 10 nucleotides line up with TRBD2. Germline V gene lookup returns CDR1 MNHNS and CDR2 SASEGT. The CDR3 length is 16 residues. V lost 0 bases to trimming and J lost 2 bases; unmatched junction nucleotides: 1. CDR3 region: CASSEAAGGPYNEQFF. The CDR3 nucleotides read TGTGCCAGCAGTGAAGCAGCGGGAGGGCCCTACAATGAGCAGTTCTTC.

This chain links TRBV9 with TRBJ2-3; D possibly corresponds to TRBD2 (5 bases). Trimming stripped 4 bases from V and 2 bases from J, with 17 bases between. Per germline, CDR1 SGDLS and CDR2 YYNGEE. The CDR3 extends over 16 amino acids. CDR3 protein: CASSSTPRTYTDTQYF. DNA of the CDR3: TGTGCCAGCAGCTCAACTCCCCGGACTTACACAGATACGCAGTATTTT. The full variable domain, rest sourced from reference TRBV9 and TRBJ2-3, is DSGVTQTPKHLITATGQRVTLRCSPRSGDLSVYWYQQSLDQGLQFLIQYYNGEERAKGNILERFSAQQFPDLHSELNLSSLELGDSALYFCASSSTPRTYTDTQYFGPGTRLTVL.

This rearrangement joins TRBV18 to TRBJ1-3, with a tentative D call TRBD1 (6 bases). In germline, CDR1 is KGHSH, CDR2 LQKENI. The CDR3 loop spans 15 amino acids. Trimming left V 5 bases short and J 3 bases short, with 14 bases between. The CDR3 here is CASSADRQDGNTIYF. CDR3 nucleotide sequence: TGTGCCAGCTCAGCCGACAGACAGGATGGAAACACCATATATTTT.

The chain uses TRBV5-1 and TRBJ1-2; no definite D call. Germline V gene data show CDR1 as SGHRS and CDR2 as YFSETQ. The germline V and J ends were trimmed by 7 bases and 5 bases, with 15 bases remaining between them. The CDR3 totals 13 residues. The CDR3, as DNA: TGCGCCAGCCGTCTTAGAGATTTATATGGCTACACCTTC. This sequence encodes CASRLRDLYGYTF.

A note on this clone: The conserved closing phenylalanine or tryptophan is absent in this CDR3, likely reflecting a read error. The DNA is left out, because the CDR3 cannot be placed on it with certainty; the CDR3 is given as TCRdb lists it. CDR3 sequence reads: CASIDRVNRDYQI. The chain carries TRBV28 and TRBJ1-2; no DNA check was done on the table's D call, TRBD1. The germline V gene encodes CDR1 MDHEN and CDR2 SYDVKM. The CDR3 length equals 13 residues, ends included.

The chain couples TRBV9 to TRBJ1-1; TRBD1 might be the D (5 bases). Germline loops: CDR1 SGDLS, CDR2 YYNGEE. V was clipped by 2 bases and J by 1 base, with 15 bases between them. The CDR3 sequence is 16 residues long. The CDR3 DNA is TGTGCCAGCAGCGTTTCAATAGACGGGGGGAACACTGAAGCTTTCTTT. This codes for CASSVSIDGGNTEAFF.

This chain connects TRBV5-4 to TRBJ2-1; D unresolved. In germline, CDR1 is SGHNT, CDR2 YYREEE (reference sequence). The CDR3 consists of 15 residues. V lost 0 bases and J lost 7, with 14 bases in between. CDR3 protein: CASSLGFGSLNEQFF. DNA of the CDR3: TGTGCCAGCAGCTTGGGTTTCGGTTCCCTGAATGAGCAGTTCTTC.